This T cell receptor beta chain was identified in a study of shared clonotypes between healthy human individuals. Study results and limitations: Non-shared clonotypes displayed generation probabilities falling below those of clonotypes present in all four donors.

The CDR3 is 14 amino acids. After removal of 7 bases from V and 2 bases from J, the junction contained 7 bases not matched to a gene. CDR1 and CDR2 from the germline V gene are SEHNR and FQNEAQ (reference sequence). The protocol was immunoSEQ multiplex PCR, while the TCRdb copy is restricted to in-frame clones and leaves out a portion. The sample includes 640,000 or so clones, less than 80% of them seen just once. Points on this clone: The target antigen is unknown.

This TCR derives from a woman aged 25 to 39 in good health. The sample taken for sequencing was memory CD4+ T cells sorted from blood. Subset defined: CD45RA-negative fraction. The chain links TRBV7-9 to TRBJ2-7; TRBD1 aligns across 8 bases. The CDR3 DNA reads as TGTGCCAGCACCCAGGGGGCGGGAACCTACGAGCAGTACTTC. Encoded protein: CASTQGAGTYEQYF.